This entry lists 23 T cell receptor beta chains sequenced from one sample in a study of somatic mutations in cytotoxic T cells in rheumatoid arthritis. Clones were read by immunoSEQ multiplex PCR, and TCRdb kept only the in-frame ones, dropping some. The sample holds 20,000 to 25,000 clones; approximately 80% are singletons and the top ten take about 10%. Sample: CD8+ T cells sorted from blood. The receptors come from an adult with rheumatoid arthritis.

This clone was counted a few times. This sequence joins TRBV7-8 and TRBJ2-5; TRBD2 agrees at 8 bases. Germline V CDR1 and CDR2: SGHVS, FQNEAQ. Unmatched junction bases numbered 11, after V lost 1 base and J lost 1 base. This CDR3 is 18 amino acids long. CDR3 DNA sequence: TGTGCCAGCAGCTTAGTGGGACGTGGGCGGGAGGCCCAAGAGACCCAGTACTTC. This encodes CASSLVGRGREAQETQYF.

This clone was seen a single time. The chain combines TRBV10-2 with TRBJ1-5; D unclear. The CDR3 is 16 amino acids. The germline V and J ends were trimmed by 3 bases and 0 bases, with 12 bases remaining between them. Germline V gene sequence: CDR1 WSHSY, CDR2 SAAADI. The CDR3 coding sequence is TGCGCCAGCAGTGACAAACGCTTTGATAGCAATCAGCCCCAGCATTTT. Its translation: CASSDKRFDSNQPQHF.

There are a few counts of this clone. CDR3 coding DNA: TGTGCCAGCAGTTACTCGAGCGGCTATAAGGTGAATGAGCAGTTCTTC. Protein sequence: CASSYSSGYKVNEQFF. The chain employs TRBV6-6 and TRBJ2-1, with D tentatively TRBD2 (5 bases). CDR1 and CDR2 (germline): MNHNY, SVGAGI (reference sequence). V was cut by 0 bases and J by 7 bases, with 16 bases left in between. The CDR3 contains 16 residues.

The rearrangement joins TRBV5-6 to TRBJ1-4, with D unclear. The CDR3 has 15 amino acids. Germline V gene data show CDR1 as SGHDT and CDR2 as YYEEEE. With 6 bases removed from V and 0 bases from J, the gap between germline ends came to 12 bases. The CDR3 here is CASTDYTATNEKLFF. CDR3 in DNA: TGTGCCAGCACCGACTACACTGCAACTAATGAAAAACTGTTTTTT.

In this sample, this clone turned up a few times. The V gene is TRBV19, the J gene TRBJ1-5, with D maybe TRBD1 (5 bases). The V end was cut by 3 bases, the J end by 5 bases, with 8 bases between. Germline CDR1 is LNHDA and CDR2 is SQIVND (reference sequence). The CDR3 loop spans 13 amino acids. Here the CDR3 reads CASSMTVDQPQHF. Here the CDR3 DNA reads TGTGCCAGTAGTATGACAGTTGATCAGCCCCAGCATTTT.

The chain has TRBV9 and TRBJ2-7; 7 nucleotides agree with TRBD2. The ends lost 2 bases at V and 2 bases at J; junction bases unmatched: 4. Germline CDR1 is SGDLS and CDR2 is YYNGEE. The length of the CDR3 is 14 residues. CDR3 coding DNA: TGTGCCAGCAGCGTTTCTAGCGGTGCCTACGAGCAGTACTTC. This sequence encodes CASSVSSGAYEQYF. The full variable domain, in which reference TRBV9 and TRBJ2-7 provide the parts outside the CDR3, is DSGVTQTPKHLITATGQRVTLRCSPRSGDLSVYWYQQSLDQGLQFLIQYYNGEERAKGNILERFSAQQFPDLHSELNLSSLELGDSALYFCASSVSSGAYEQYFGPGTRLTVT.

This rearrangement joins TRBV4-2 to TRBJ1-3; no clear D. There are 19 residues in the CDR3. V lost 0 bases and J 0 bases, leaving 18 bases between the germline ends. The V gene's germline CDR1 is LGHNA and CDR2 YNFKEQ. The CDR3: CASSQDRELLASSGNTIYF. CDR3 DNA: TGTGCCAGCAGCCAAGATCGGGAGTTACTCGCCAGCTCTGGAAACACCATATATTTT.

The chain links TRBV19 to TRBJ2-5; TRBD2 matches 11 bases. This CDR3 spans 16 amino acids. J lost 5 bases, V lost 5 bases, and 10 bases had no gene match. Looked up from germline, CDR1 is LNHDA and CDR2 is SQIVND (reference sequence). For the CDR3, the DNA is TGTGCCAGTAGTCTCACTAGCGGGAGATTCGTGGAGACCCAGTACTTC. Protein sequence: CASSLTSGRFVETQYF.

This sequence joins TRBV7-8 and TRBJ2-6; a possible D gene is TRBD2 (5 bases). Germline V gene lookup returns CDR1 SGHVS and CDR2 FQNEAQ. V shed 4 bases and J shed 0 bases, with 13 bases lying between them. The CDR3 totals 17 residues. CDR3: CASSYIRGFSGANVLTF. The DNA of the CDR3 is TGTGCCAGCAGCTACATTAGAGGGTTCTCTGGGGCCAACGTCCTGACTTTC.

The chain uses TRBV2 and TRBJ1-6; 10 bases line up with TRBD1. CDR1 and CDR2 from the germline V gene are SNHLY and FYNNEI. The CDR3 loop spans 16 amino acids. The J segment lost 2 bases and the V segment lost 6 bases, leaving 4 bases of the junction unmatched. CDR3: CASRGTGETYNSPLHF. The CDR3 region has the DNA TGTGCCAGCAGAGGGACAGGGGAGACCTATAATTCACCCCTCCACTTT. Looking up the rest from reference TRBV2 and TRBJ1-6 gives the full variable domain: EPEVTQTPSHQVTQMGQEVILRCVPISNHLYFYWYRQILGQKVEFLVSFYNNEISEKSEIFDDQFSVERPDGSNFTLKIRSTKLEDSAMYFCASRGTGETYNSPLHFGNGTRLTVT.

V usage is TRBV7-9 and J usage is TRBJ1-1; D remains ambiguous. CDR3 length: 13 amino acids. Germline values: CDR1 SEHNR, CDR2 FQNEAQ (reference sequence). The ends were cut back, 5 bases at V and 1 base at J, with 8 bases in the middle. The CDR3 protein is CASSPRQNTEAFF. CDR3 sequence (DNA): TGTGCCAGCAGCCCTAGACAGAACACTGAAGCTTTCTTT.

The chain joins TRBV6-5 to TRBJ1-2; D not certain. Trimming took off 7 bases at V and 5 bases at J, with 17 bases between the two ends. Germline CDR1 MNHEY, CDR2 SVGAGI. The CDR3 sequence is 14 residues long. The CDR3 region is CASTPAWAAYGYTF. The CDR3 coding sequence is TGTGCCAGCACCCCTGCTTGGGCAGCTTATGGCTACACCTTC.

This clone was detected only a few times. The V and J genes are TRBV4-1 and TRBJ1-2, with D possibly matching TRBD1 (6 bases). CDR1 is MGHRA and CDR2 is YSYEKL in the germline V gene. Trimming pared 4 bases from V and 6 bases from J, leaving 12 bases between. The CDR3 runs 13 residues. The CDR3, as DNA: TGCGCCAGCAGCCCCCGGGACAACAATGGCTACACCTTC. This gives the protein CASSPRDNNGYTF.

The rearrangement joins TRBV27 to TRBJ2-7; TRBD1 is a possible D gene (6 bases). The CDR3 runs to 13 residues. V was trimmed by 7 bases and J by 6 bases, leaving 16 bases between them. Germline V CDR1 and CDR2: MNHEY, SMNVEV (reference sequence). CDR3 region: CASISYRDGEQYF. CDR3 bases: TGTGCCAGCATATCCTACAGGGACGGCGAGCAGTACTTC.

The chain carries TRBV7-9 and TRBJ2-2, with D possibly TRBD2 on 6 matching bases. The CDR3 is made up of 18 amino acids. Germline V gives CDR1 SEHNR, CDR2 FQNEAQ (reference sequence). V lost 1 base to trimming and J lost 4 bases, with 19 bases between them. CDR3 sequence reads: CASSLGRVPRETTGELFF. The DNA for the CDR3 is TGTGCCAGCAGCTTAGGGAGGGTCCCACGGGAGACCACCGGGGAGCTGTTTTTT.

V is TRBV7-9 and J is TRBJ2-7; D possibly corresponds to TRBD1 (6 bases). The germline V gene has CDR1 SEHNR and CDR2 FQNEAQ (reference sequence). V lost 0 bases, J lost 3 bases, and 12 bases lay in between. This CDR3 spans 15 amino acids. The DNA of the CDR3 is TGTGCCAGCAGCTTAGCAAGGGGGACCTACTACGAGCAGTACTTC. This gives the protein CASSLARGTYYEQYF.

This clone was counted once. The J gene is TRBJ2-7, the V gene TRBV7-8; TRBD2 matches at 8 bases. V was clipped by 1 base and J by 3 bases; unmatched bases: 8. Germline V gene lookup returns CDR1 SGHVS and CDR2 FQNEAQ. The CDR3 consists of 16 residues. The CDR3 nucleotides are TGTGCCAGCAGCTTAGAGGAAACTAGCGGAGTCTACGAGCAGTACTTC. This gives the protein CASSLEETSGVYEQYF. The entire variable domain, with the rest obtained from reference TRBV7-8 and TRBJ2-7, is as follows: GAGVSQSPRYKVAKRGQDVALRCDPISGHVSLFWYQQALGQGPEFLTYFQNEAQLDKSGLPSDRFFAERPEGSVSTLKIQRTQQEDSAVYLCASSLEETSGVYEQYFGPGTRLTVT.

V usage is TRBV7-9 and J usage is TRBJ1-2, with 7 bases matching TRBD1. The CDR3 sequence is 15 residues long. V lost 5 bases, J lost 0 bases, and 6 bases stayed unmatched. The germline CDR1 and CDR2 sequences are SEHNR and FQNEAQ (reference sequence). This CDR3 reads CASSARTGPNYGYTF. In DNA, the CDR3 is TGTGCCAGCAGCGCCAGGACAGGTCCTAACTATGGCTACACCTTC. Combining the CDR3 with reference TRBV7-9 and TRBJ1-2 gives the whole variable domain DTGVSQNPRHKITKRGQNVTFRCDPISEHNRLYWYRQTLGQGPEFLTYFQNEAQLEKSRLLSDRFSAERPKGSFSTLEIQRTEQGDSAMYLCASSARTGPNYGYTFGSGTRLTVV.

The chain recombines TRBV4-2 with TRBJ1-5, with D unclear. The CDR3 totals 16 residues. V was trimmed by 2 bases and J by 3 bases, leaving 14 bases between them. Germline assignment: CDR1 LGHNA and CDR2 YNFKEQ. The CDR3 is CASSQTTRGANQPQHF. The CDR3 nucleotides read TGTGCCAGCAGCCAAACGACCCGGGGTGCCAATCAGCCCCAGCATTTT.

The V call is TRBV9, the J call TRBJ2-7, with D perhaps TRBD1 or TRBD2 (5 bases each). CDR1 is SGDLS and CDR2 is YYNGEE in the germline V gene. The CDR3 consists of 17 residues. V shed 0 bases and J shed 0 bases, with 16 bases lying between them. The CDR3 bases are TGTGCCAGCAGCGTAGGCTCCGGGACGTCGGGCTCCTACGAGCAGTACTTC. It encodes CASSVGSGTSGSYEQYF.

Here the CDR3 DNA reads TGTGCCAGCAGTTTCGGGCCTAACTATGGCTACACCTTC. Translation gives CASSFGPNYGYTF. The genes are TRBV6-5 and TRBJ1-2; D is ambiguous. The CDR3 extends over 13 amino acids. Germline V gene data show CDR1 as MNHEY and CDR2 as SVGAGI. The V gene lost 4 bases and the J gene lost 0 bases, with 6 bases spanning the gap.

The J gene is TRBJ1-5, the V gene TRBV11-2, with 7 bases matching TRBD1. V gave up 4 bases and J gave up 7 bases; unmatched junction bases: 4. This CDR3 spans 13 amino acids. Germline CDR1 and CDR2: SGHAT and FQNNGV. This CDR3 reads CASSSTGNQPQHF. DNA for the CDR3: TGTGCCAGCAGCTCGACAGGGAACCAGCCCCAGCATTTT.

The rearrangement joins TRBV5-1 to TRBJ2-5; D unclear. CDR1 and CDR2 from the germline V gene are SGHRS and YFSETQ. V lost 0 bases, J lost 5 bases, and 14 bases lay in between. This CDR3 spans 15 amino acids. The CDR3 loop reads CASSLAWTSGETQYF. The CDR3 DNA sequence: TGCGCCAGCAGCTTGGCTTGGACCTCTGGGGAGACCCAGTACTTC.